The clone carrying this TCR beta chain was found once. The antigen is undetermined. Total RNA was isolated from each sample in quantities of at least 5.5 micrograms. Primers used in a second PCR of roughly 7 to 11 cycles were a sample-barcoded 5' primer and a J-beta primer mix. TCRdb recomputed calls from the 5' RACE reads with MiXCR, one row per CDR3 protein. The data show 1.6 million or so distinct CDR3 sequences, about 31% seen once. This sample was included in a study of blood T cells in healthy people across ages. Study-level points and caveats: Per million T cells, TCR beta diversity dropped roughly linearly as age increased. Naive CD4+ cell counts and diversity both ran higher in long-lived than in aged donors.

The CDR3 runs 14 residues. V shed 3 bases and J shed 4 bases, with 12 bases lying between them. Germline V gives CDR1 DFQATT, CDR2 SNEGSKA (reference sequence). The sequence derives from a woman in her twenties or thirties in good health. V gene TRBV20-1 combines with J gene TRBJ2-2; D gene uncertain. The specimen was blood. The CDR3 here is CSARAAWGTGELFF. CDR3 DNA: TGCAGTGCTAGGGCCGCCTGGGGCACCGGGGAGCTGTTTTTT.